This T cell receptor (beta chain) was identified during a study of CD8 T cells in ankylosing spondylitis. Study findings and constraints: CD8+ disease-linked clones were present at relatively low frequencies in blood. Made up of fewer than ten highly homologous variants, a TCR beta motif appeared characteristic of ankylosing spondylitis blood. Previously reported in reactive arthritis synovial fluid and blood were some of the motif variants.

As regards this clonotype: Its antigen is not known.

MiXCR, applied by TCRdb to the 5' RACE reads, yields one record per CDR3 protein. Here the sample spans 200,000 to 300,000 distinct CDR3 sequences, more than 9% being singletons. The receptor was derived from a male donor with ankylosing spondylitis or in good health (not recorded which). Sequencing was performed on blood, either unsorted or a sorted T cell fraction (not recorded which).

The CDR3 loop is CASSESTNEQFF. CDR3 in DNA: TGCGCCAGCAGTGAGTCAACCAATGAGCAGTTCTTC. The V gene is TRBV10-2, the J gene TRBJ2-1; D unresolved. The CDR3 is 12 amino acids. V was shortened by 0 bases and J by 6 bases, with 3 bases between the two germline ends. CDR1 is WSHSY, CDR2 SAAADI, per germline.